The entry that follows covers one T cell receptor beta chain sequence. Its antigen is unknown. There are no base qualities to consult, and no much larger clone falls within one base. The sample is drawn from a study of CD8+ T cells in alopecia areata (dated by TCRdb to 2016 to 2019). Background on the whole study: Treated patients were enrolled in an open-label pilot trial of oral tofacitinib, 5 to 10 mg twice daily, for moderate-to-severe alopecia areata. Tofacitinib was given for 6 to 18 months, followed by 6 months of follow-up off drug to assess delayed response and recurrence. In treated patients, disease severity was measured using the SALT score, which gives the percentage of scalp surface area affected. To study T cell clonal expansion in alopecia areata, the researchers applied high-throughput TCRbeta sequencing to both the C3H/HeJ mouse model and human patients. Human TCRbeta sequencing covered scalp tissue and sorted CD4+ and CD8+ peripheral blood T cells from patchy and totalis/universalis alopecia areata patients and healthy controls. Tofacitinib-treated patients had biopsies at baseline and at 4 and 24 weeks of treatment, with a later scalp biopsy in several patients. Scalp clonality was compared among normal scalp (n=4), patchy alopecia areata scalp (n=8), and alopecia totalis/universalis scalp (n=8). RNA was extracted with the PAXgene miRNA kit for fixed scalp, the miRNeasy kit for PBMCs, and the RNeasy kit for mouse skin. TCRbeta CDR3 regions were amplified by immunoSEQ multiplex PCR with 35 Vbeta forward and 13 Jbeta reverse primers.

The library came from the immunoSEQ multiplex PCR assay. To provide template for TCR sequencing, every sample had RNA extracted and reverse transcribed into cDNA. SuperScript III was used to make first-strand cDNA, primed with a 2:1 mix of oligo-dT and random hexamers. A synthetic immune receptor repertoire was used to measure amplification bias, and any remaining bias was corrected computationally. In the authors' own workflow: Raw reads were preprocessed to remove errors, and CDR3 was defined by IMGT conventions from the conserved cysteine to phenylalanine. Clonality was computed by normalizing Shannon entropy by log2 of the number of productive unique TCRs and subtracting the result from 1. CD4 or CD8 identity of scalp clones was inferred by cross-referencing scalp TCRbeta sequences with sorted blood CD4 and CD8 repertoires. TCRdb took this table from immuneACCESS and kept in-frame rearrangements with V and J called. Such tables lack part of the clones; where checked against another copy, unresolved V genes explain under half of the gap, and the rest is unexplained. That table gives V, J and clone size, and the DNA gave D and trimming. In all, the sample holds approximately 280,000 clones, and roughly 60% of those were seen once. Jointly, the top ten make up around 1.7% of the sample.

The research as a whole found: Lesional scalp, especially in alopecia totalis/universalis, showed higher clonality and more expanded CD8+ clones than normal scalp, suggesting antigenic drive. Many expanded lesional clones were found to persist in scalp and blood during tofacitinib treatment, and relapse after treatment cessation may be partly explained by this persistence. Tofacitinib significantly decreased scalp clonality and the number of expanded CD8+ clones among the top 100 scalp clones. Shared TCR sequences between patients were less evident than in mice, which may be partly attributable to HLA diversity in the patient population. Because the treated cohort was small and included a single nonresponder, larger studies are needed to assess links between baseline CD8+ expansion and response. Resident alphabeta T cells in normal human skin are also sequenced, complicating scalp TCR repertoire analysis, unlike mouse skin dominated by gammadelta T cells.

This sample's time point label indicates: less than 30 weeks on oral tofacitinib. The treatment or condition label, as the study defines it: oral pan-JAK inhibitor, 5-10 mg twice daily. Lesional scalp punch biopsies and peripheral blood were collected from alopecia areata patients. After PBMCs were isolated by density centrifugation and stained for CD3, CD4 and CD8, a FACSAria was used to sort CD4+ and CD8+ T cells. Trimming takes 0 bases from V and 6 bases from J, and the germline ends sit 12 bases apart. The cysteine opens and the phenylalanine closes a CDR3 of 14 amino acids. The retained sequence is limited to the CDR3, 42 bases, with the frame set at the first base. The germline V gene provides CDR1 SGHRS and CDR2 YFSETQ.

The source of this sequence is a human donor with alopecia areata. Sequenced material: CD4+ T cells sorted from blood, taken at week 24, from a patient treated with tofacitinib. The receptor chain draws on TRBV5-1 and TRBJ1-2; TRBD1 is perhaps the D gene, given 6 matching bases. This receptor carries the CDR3 CASSLAQGLDGYTF. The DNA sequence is TGCGCCAGCAGCTTGGCCCAGGGGCTGGATGGCTACACCTTC.